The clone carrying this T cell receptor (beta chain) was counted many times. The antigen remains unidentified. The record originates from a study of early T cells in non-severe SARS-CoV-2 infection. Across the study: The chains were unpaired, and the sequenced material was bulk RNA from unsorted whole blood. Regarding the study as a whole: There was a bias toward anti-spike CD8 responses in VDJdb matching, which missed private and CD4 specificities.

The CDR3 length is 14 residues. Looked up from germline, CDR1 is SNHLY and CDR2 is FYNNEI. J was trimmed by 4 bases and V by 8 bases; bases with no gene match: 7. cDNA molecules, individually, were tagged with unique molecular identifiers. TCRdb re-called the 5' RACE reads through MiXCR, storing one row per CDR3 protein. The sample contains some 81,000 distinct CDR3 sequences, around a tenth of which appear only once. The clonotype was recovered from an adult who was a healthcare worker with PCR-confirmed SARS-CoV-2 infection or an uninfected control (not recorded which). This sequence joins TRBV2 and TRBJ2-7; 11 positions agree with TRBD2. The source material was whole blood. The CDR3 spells CASLTTSGRYEQYF. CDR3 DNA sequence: TGTGCCAGCTTGACCACTAGCGGGAGATACGAGCAGTACTTC.